Following are 6 T cell receptor beta chains from one sample sequenced in a study of graft-versus-host responses after intestinal transplantation. Some clones are missing from TCRdb's copy, which holds only in-frame ones; the method was immunoSEQ multiplex PCR. The sample has about 19,000 clones, roughly 90% seen once. The sample consisted of PBMCs, taken less than 400 days after transplant. The receptors derive from a human patient who received an intestinal transplant, so some T cells may come from the graft donor.

V and J are TRBV6-1 and TRBJ1-4; D remains ambiguous. The V and J ends lost 7 bases and 3 bases respectively, with 12 bases between them. The CDR3 length is 14 residues. Germline CDR1 and CDR2: MNHNS and SASEGT. The CDR3 DNA sequence: TGTGCCAGCACCCCCAGCTCGGCTAATGAAAAACTGTTTTTT. Protein: CASTPSSANEKLFF.

The V and J genes are TRBV7-9 and TRBJ2-7, with 9 bases lining up with TRBD1. Per the germline V gene, CDR1 is SEHNR and CDR2 is FQNEAQ (reference sequence). The V and J ends lost 5 bases and 2 bases, in that order; junction bases with no gene match: 4. There are 14 residues in the CDR3. Here the CDR3 reads CASSPRDRAYEQYF. In DNA, the CDR3 is TGTGCCAGCAGCCCCCGGGACAGGGCCTACGAGCAGTACTTC.

CDR3 protein: CASSQDAGVVTEAFF. CDR3 nucleotide sequence: TGCGCCAGCAGCCAAGATGCAGGGGTGGTTACTGAAGCTTTCTTT. The J gene is TRBJ1-1, the V gene TRBV4-1; maybe TRBD1 (6 bases). Trimming pared 0 bases from V and 5 bases from J, leaving 13 bases between. Germline lookup yields CDR1 MGHRA and CDR2 YSYEKL. This CDR3 has 15 amino acids.

This clone showed up just a few times. V usage is TRBV19 and J usage is TRBJ2-7; either TRBD1 or TRBD2 may supply D (5 bases each). This CDR3 has 14 residues. Trimming took off 5 bases at V and 6 bases at J, with 17 bases between the two ends. Germline V gene data show CDR1 as LNHDA and CDR2 as SQIVND (reference sequence). The CDR3 is CASSPGTKVSEQYF. CDR3 bases: TGTGCCAGTAGTCCCGGGACCAAAGTCAGCGAGCAGTACTTC.

This chain joins TRBV25-1 and TRBJ1-6; 8 bases agree with TRBD1. The CDR3 spans 14 residues. CDR1 and CDR2 (germline): MGHDK, SYGVNS. V lost 6 bases and J lost 8; bases outside the gene matches: 6. The CDR3 DNA reads as TGTGCCAGCAGCGCAGGGGGCCAACATTCACCCCTCCACTTT. The encoded protein is CASSAGGQHSPLHF.

This rearrangement joins TRBV5-5 to TRBJ1-4; 7 bases are a match to TRBD1. This CDR3 spans 15 amino acids. Per germline, CDR1 SGHKS and CDR2 YYEKEE (reference sequence). With 2 bases clipped from V and 3 bases from J, the junction kept 4 bases outside the gene matches. CDR3 nucleotide sequence: TGTGCCAGCAGCTTTTCCGGGACAGCTAATGAAAAACTGTTTTTT. This encodes CASSFSGTANEKLFF.